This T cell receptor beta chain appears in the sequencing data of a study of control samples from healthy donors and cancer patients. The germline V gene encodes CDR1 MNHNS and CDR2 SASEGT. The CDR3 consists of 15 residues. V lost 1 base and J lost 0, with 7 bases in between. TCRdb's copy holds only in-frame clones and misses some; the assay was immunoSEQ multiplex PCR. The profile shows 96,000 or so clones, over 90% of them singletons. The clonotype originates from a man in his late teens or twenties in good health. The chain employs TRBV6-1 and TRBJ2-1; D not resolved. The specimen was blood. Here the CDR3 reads CASSEDVSSYNEQFF. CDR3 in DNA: TGTGCCAGCAGTGAAGACGTCTCCTCCTACAATGAGCAGTTCTTC.